Listed below are T cell receptor beta chains from one sample, sequenced in a study of T-cell memory formation after mild COVID-19. TCRdb redid the calling of the 5' RACE reads with MiXCR, one entry per CDR3 protein. This table has about 110,000 distinct CDR3 sequences, 20% to 25% appearing once. The source material was PBMCs or a T cell subset sorted from them (not recorded which). All receptors come from a man between 18 and 35 years old who had mild COVID-19 (a few samples of this study predate the infection). Cell type and time point are not known. Each CDR3 is given with its conserved first and last residue. The D gene is left open where the match is weak. Some rows mark clone size as missing; the rest say once, few, many or name a class of expanded clone.

>.|.|TRBV4-1|TRBJ2-7
TGCGCCAGCAGTGGAGGACAGCAGGGGCAGTACTTC
CASSGGQQGQYF
>few|.|TRBV12-3/TRBV12-4|TRBJ1-1
TGTGCCAGCAGTGATAGGGGAGACACTGAAGCTTTCTTT
CASSDRGDTEAFF
>many|.|TRBV12-3/TRBV12-4|TRBJ2-3
TGTGCCAGCAGTCCCGGGGTGAGCACAGATACGCAGTATTTT
CASSPGVSTDTQYF
>.|.|TRBV5-6|TRBJ1-1
TGTGCCAGCAGCTTGGGGTGGGCCCCTGAAGCTTTCTTT
CASSLGWAPEAFF
>few|.|TRBV5-4|TRBJ2-7
TGTGCCAGCAGCCCCTCTGGACGGGACGAGCAGTACTTC
CASSPSGRDEQYF
>few|.|TRBV5-1|TRBJ2-1
TGCGCCAGCACGGCTCGGGGGTACTTATACAATGAGCAGTTCTTC
CASTARGYLYNEQFF
>.|.|TRBV12-3/TRBV12-4|TRBJ2-1
TGTGCCACCCGCGGGGCAGGCTCCTACAATGAGCAGTTCTTC
CATRGAGSYNEQFF
>.|.|TRBV7-9|TRBJ2-3
TGTGCCAGCAGCTTAGTATCCCTAGCAGGGGATACGCAGTATTTT
CASSLVSLAGDTQYF
>.|.|TRBV6-2/TRBV6-3|TRBJ1-5
TGTGCCAGCAGTTACTCTGGGGTGAATCAGCCCCAGCATTTT
CASSYSGVNQPQHF
>few|TRBD2|TRBV7-9|TRBJ2-2
TGTGCCAGGGAATCACTAGCGGAGGTCACCGGGGAGCTGTTTTTT
CARESLAEVTGELFF
>.|TRBD2|TRBV6-5|TRBJ2-5
TGTGCCAGCAGTTTGCTAGCGGGGGGGCTTCGGGAGACCCAGTACTTC
CASSLLAGGLRETQYF
>.|.|TRBV12-3/TRBV12-4|TRBJ1-2
TGTGCCAGCAGTCACTCTTCCGGCTATGGCTACACCTTC
CASSHSSGYGYTF
>few|.|TRBV7-8|TRBJ2-3
TGTGCTATAGGGAGAGATACGCAGTATTTT
CAIGRDTQYF
>.|.|TRBV4-3|TRBJ1-2
TGCGCCAGCAGCCAGCTGGCCCCGGGAGACTATGGCTACACCTTC
CASSQLAPGDYGYTF
>few|.|TRBV6-6|TRBJ2-3
TGTGCCAGCAACCCACAGCCGTCCACAGATACGCAGTATTTT
CASNPQPSTDTQYF
>few|TRBD1|TRBV4-1|TRBJ2-3
TGCGCCAGCAGCCAAGAGGGCAGGGGGCCAGATACGCAGTATTTT
CASSQEGRGPDTQYF
>.|TRBD1|TRBV4-2|TRBJ2-1
TGTGCCAGCAGCCAAGTAGGGGACAGCTACAATGAGCAGTTCTTC
CASSQVGDSYNEQFF
>.|TRBD2|TRBV12-3/TRBV12-4|TRBJ2-7
TGTGCCAGCAGCCGGAATAGCGGGGGCCCCCACGAGCAGTACTTC
CASSRNSGGPHEQYF
>.|.|TRBV10-3|TRBJ1-2
TGTGCCATCAGTGGAGTGGGGATAGATGGCTACACCTTC
CAISGVGIDGYTF
>.|TRBD2|TRBV27|TRBJ2-5
TGTGCCAGCAGTCCGGGGACGGGGGGAGAGACCCAGTACTTC
CASSPGTGGETQYF
>.|TRBD1|TRBV5-1|TRBJ1-6
TGCGCCAGCAGCTTCGGTACAGGGGGCTGGGATAATTCACCCCTCCACTTT
CASSFGTGGWDNSPLHF
>.|.|TRBV25-1|TRBJ1-6
TGTGCCAGCGCAGATTTCGGGACAATGGGAGATCAACCCCTCCACTTT
CASADFGTMGDQPLHF
>few|TRBD1|TRBV29-1|TRBJ2-7
TGCAGCGTTGAAGACAACCCGGGGACAGCCTACGAGCAGTACTTC
CSVEDNPGTAYEQYF
>few|TRBD2|TRBV7-9|TRBJ2-5
TGTGCCAGCAGCTTAGGGCTAGCGGCCAGAATACGACAAGAGACCCAGTACTTC
CASSLGLAARIRQETQYF
>few|.|TRBV4-3|TRBJ1-2
TGCGCCAGCAGCCAAGAGGGAGGGTTGGATGGCTACACCTTC
CASSQEGGLDGYTF
>few|.|TRBV5-4|TRBJ2-1
TGTGCCAGCAGCATGACGAGGGGGAATGAGCAGTTCTTC
CASSMTRGNEQFF
>few|.|TRBV7-9|TRBJ1-6
TGTGCCAGCAGCTCGGGGGGCAATTCACCCCTCCACTTT
CASSSGGNSPLHF
>few|.|TRBV7-9|TRBJ2-2
TGTGCCAGCAGGGGCCTAAGCGGGGAGCTGTTTTTT
CASRGLSGELFF